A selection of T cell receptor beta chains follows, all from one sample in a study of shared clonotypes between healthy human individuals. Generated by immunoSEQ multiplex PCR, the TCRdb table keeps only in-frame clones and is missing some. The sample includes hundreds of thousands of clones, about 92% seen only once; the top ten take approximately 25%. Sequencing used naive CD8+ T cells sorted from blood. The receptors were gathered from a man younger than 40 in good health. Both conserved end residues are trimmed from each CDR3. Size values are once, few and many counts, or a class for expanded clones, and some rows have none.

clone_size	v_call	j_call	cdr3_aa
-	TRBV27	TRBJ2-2	ASSFSGRPTGELF
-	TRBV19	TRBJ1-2	ASLGPLDGYT
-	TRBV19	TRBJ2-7	ASSIFGRGSYEQY
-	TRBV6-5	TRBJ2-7	ASSYAGVYEQY
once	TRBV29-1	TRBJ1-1	SVVRGFTPEAF
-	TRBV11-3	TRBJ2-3	ASSQSGGGGRSPTDTQY
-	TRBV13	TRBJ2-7	ASSSTGLAVNYEQY
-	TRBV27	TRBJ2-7	ASTVTGGAYEQY
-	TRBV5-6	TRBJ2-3	ASSSMKPGGSSTDTQY
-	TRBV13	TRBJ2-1	ASSPDIDSYNEQF
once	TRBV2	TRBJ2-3	ASSERGGKGTDTQY
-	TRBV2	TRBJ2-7	ASTGGRHEQY
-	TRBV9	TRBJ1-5	ASSVDGGAHNQPQH